The clone carrying this TCR beta chain occurred a few times. What it binds is unknown. The CDR3 spans 12 residues. Germline lookup yields CDR1 SGHAT and CDR2 FQNNGV. V lost 0 bases and J 9 bases, leaving 9 bases between the germline ends. The entry originates in a study of cytomegalovirus exposure and HLA in healthy donors. Study overall: Earlier sequencing of some 190 million T cells yielded under 120 million unique TCR beta sequences.

PCR primers comprised 60 Vbeta and 13 Jbeta primers. Clones were read by immunoSEQ multiplex PCR, and TCRdb kept only the in-frame ones, dropping some. The data hold under 200,000 clones, with 75% to 90% observed a single time. Study-wide results and limits: As a later analysis showed, a missense DCLRE1C variant was linked to trimming of TCR beta V- and J-genes.

The chain carries TRBV11-2 and TRBJ2-7; no definite D call. The receptor's source is a young woman in good health and CMV-seronegative. The specimen sequenced was PBMCs. Here the CDR3 reads CASSLDQLGQYF. The CDR3 nucleotides read TGTGCCAGCAGCTTAGATCAGCTAGGGCAGTACTTC.